This TCR beta chain originates from a study of CD8 T cells in Susac syndrome. Germline V gene data show CDR1 as SGHTA and CDR2 as FQGNSA. CDR3 length: 13 amino acids. V lost 4 bases to trimming and J lost 1 base, with 7 bases between them. About 0.5 to 1 ug RNA was reverse transcribed with random hexamers. The authors amplified TCR beta CDR3 across 54 Vbeta and 13 Jbeta using immunoSEQ multiplex PCR. TCRdb analysed the immunoSEQ multiplex PCR reads with MiXCR anew, one entry per CDR3 protein. The sample holds 200,000 to 250,000 distinct CDR3 sequences, around 95% seen once. Sequencing of TCR beta was undertaken in CD8+ and CD4+ T cells derived from blood. Included as multiple sclerosis controls were treatment-naive patients who had stable or active relapsing-remitting disease. FACS enriched CD8+ TEMRA cells, while bulk CD8+ and CD4+ were negatively isolated.

This TCR derives from a human donor with multiple sclerosis. Material: CD4+ T cells from PBMCs. The J gene is TRBJ1-1, the V gene TRBV7-2, with unresolved D. This CDR3 reads CASSSSGNTEAFF. The CDR3 nucleotides read TGTGCCAGCAGCTCGAGCGGGAACACTGAAGCTTTCTTT.